Listed below are T cell receptor beta chains from one sample, sequenced in a study of neurological immune-mediated disorders. TCRdb recomputed calls from the 5' RACE reads with MiXCR, one row per CDR3 protein. The data hold 70,000 to 95,000 distinct CDR3 sequences, with over 15% observed a single time. The source material was PBMCs. All receptors come from a woman aged 40 to 55 in good health. Both conserved end residues are part of each CDR3. A D gene is named only where the DNA matches it firmly. Expanded clones are given a class, and other clones once, few, many or no size at all.

clone size | CDR3 length | J gene | D gene | V gene | CDR3 protein | CDR3 DNA
- | 16 | TRBJ2-3 | TRBD2 | TRBV19 | CASSPERGVLGDTQYF | TGTGCCAGTAGTCCTGAGCGGGGGGTCCTGGGAGATACGCAGTATTTT
many | 15 | TRBJ2-3 | TRBD2 | TRBV9 | CASSVSGGRADTQYF | TGTGCCAGCAGCGTAAGCGGGGGGAGAGCAGATACGCAGTATTTT
- | 15 | TRBJ1-4 | - | TRBV5-1 | CARSLDMSQNEKLFF | TGCGCCAGGAGCTTGGATATGAGCCAAAATGAAAAACTGTTTTTT
many | 15 | TRBJ2-2 | - | TRBV2 | CASSVRLGSTGELFF | TGTGCCAGCAGTGTGCGGTTGGGGAGCACCGGGGAGCTGTTTTTT
many | 11 | TRBJ2-1 | TRBD1 | TRBV6-2/TRBV6-3 | CASTRGRGHFF | TGTGCCAGCACCAGGGGCAGGGGGCACTTCTTC
many | 15 | TRBJ2-3 | TRBD1 | TRBV5-1 | CASSPGTGYADTQYF | TGCGCCAGCAGCCCAGGGACAGGGTATGCAGATACGCAGTATTTT
many | 17 | TRBJ2-3 | - | TRBV5-1 | CASSPRWTPSDTDTQYF | TGCGCCAGCAGCCCCAGGTGGACGCCTTCGGACACAGATACGCAGTATTTT
many | 16 | TRBJ1-1 | TRBD1 | TRBV28 | CASNYPIEGGATEAFF | TGTGCCAGCAATTACCCGATAGAAGGGGGCGCCACTGAAGCTTTCTTT
many | 15 | TRBJ2-3 | - | TRBV5-1 | CASSLGGVSTDTQYF | TGCGCCAGCAGCTTGGGAGGGGTTAGCACAGATACGCAGTATTTT
few | 14 | TRBJ1-2 | - | TRBV29-1 | CSVKEGARLDGYTF | TGCAGCGTGAAAGAAGGGGCGCGGTTGGATGGCTACACCTTC
many | 13 | TRBJ2-1 | - | TRBV7-2 | CASSLGVQGSKFF | TGTGCCAGCAGCTTAGGCGTACAGGGCTCTAAGTTCTTC
many | 16 | TRBJ2-3 | TRBD2 | TRBV10-3 | CASSGSSGGATDTQYF | TGTGCCTCGAGTGGGAGTAGCGGGGGGGCAACAGATACGCAGTATTTT
many | 17 | TRBJ1-3 | TRBD1 | TRBV7-8 | CASSLGPGGENGNTIYF | TGTGCCAGCAGCTTAGGACCAGGGGGCGAAAACGGAAACACCATATATTTT
many | 14 | TRBJ1-2 | TRBD1 | TRBV7-2 | CASSFQTGLYGYTF | TGTGCCAGCAGCTTCCAGACAGGGTTATATGGCTACACCTTC
many | 14 | TRBJ2-3 | TRBD1 | TRBV28 | CASNRQGRTDTQYF | TGTGCCAGCAACCGACAGGGTCGCACAGATACGCAGTATTTT
- | 15 | TRBJ2-1 | - | TRBV19 | CASSVQGGPYNEQFF | TGTGCCAGTAGTGTTCAGGGGGGCCCCTACAATGAGCAGTTCTTC
many | 15 | TRBJ1-2 | - | TRBV4-1 | CASSQGLTENYGYTF | TGCGCCAGCAGCCAAGGCCTAACAGAAAACTATGGCTACACCTTC
few | 18 | TRBJ2-5 | TRBD1 | TRBV18 | CASSLTSKPGQGGETQYF | TGTGCCAGCTCACTTACAAGCAAGCCGGGACAGGGGGGAGAGACCCAGTACTTC
many | 13 | TRBJ2-2 | - | TRBV3-1 | CASSQESGGELFF | TGTGCCAGCAGCCAAGAATCAGGGGGGGAGCTGTTTTTT
many | 13 | TRBJ2-3 | - | TRBV20-1 | CMGRGQGLDTQYF | TGCATGGGAAGGGGCCAGGGCTTAGATACGCAGTATTTT
many | 17 | TRBJ2-7 | TRBD2 | TRBV6-5 | CASSYGDWTSGIYEQYF | TGTGCCAGCAGTTACGGGGATTGGACTAGCGGCATTTACGAGCAGTACTTC
many | 13 | TRBJ2-5 | - | TRBV24-1 | CATSSGGVETQYF | TGTGCCACCAGTTCGGGGGGCGTCGAGACCCAGTACTTC
many | 15 | TRBJ2-4 | - | TRBV5-1 | CASSFLGGAKNIQYF | TGCGCCAGCAGCTTCTTGGGAGGAGCCAAAAACATTCAGTACTTC
- | 13 | TRBJ1-1 | - | TRBV29-1 | CSVERQENTEAFF | TGCAGCGTTGAACGGCAGGAGAACACTGAAGCTTTCTTT
- | 12 | TRBJ2-7 | - | TRBV3-1 | CASSQDRNKQYF | TGTGCCAGCAGCCAAGACAGGAATAAGCAGTACTTC
many | 14 | TRBJ1-1 | - | TRBV4-2 | CASSQGLMNTEAFF | TGTGCCAGCAGCCAAGGACTGATGAACACTGAAGCTTTCTTT
many | 14 | TRBJ2-3 | - | TRBV6-1 | CASSEAGSLDTQYF | TGTGCCAGCAGTGAGGCGGGGTCGTTGGATACGCAGTATTTT
many | 15 | TRBJ2-1 | - | TRBV7-2 | CASSLGPSMNNEQFF | TGTGCCAGCAGCTTAGGCCCATCCATGAACAATGAGCAGTTCTTC
- | 15 | TRBJ2-5 | - | TRBV6-1 | CAGSEIGGGIETQYF | TGTGCCGGAAGTGAGATTGGGGGGGGCATAGAGACCCAGTACTTC
many | 14 | TRBJ1-2 | TRBD1 | TRBV20-1 | CSALRQGAGYGYTF | TGCAGTGCTCTACGACAGGGGGCAGGTTATGGCTACACCTTC
many | 15 | TRBJ2-3 | - | TRBV12-3/TRBV12-4 | CASSLLGESRDTQYF | TGTGCCAGCAGTCTCCTCGGGGAAAGCAGGGATACGCAGTATTTT
- | 14 | TRBJ2-7 | TRBD2 | TRBV7-3 | CVSSLAGGHDEQYF | TGTGTCAGCAGCTTAGCGGGGGGCCACGACGAACAGTACTTC